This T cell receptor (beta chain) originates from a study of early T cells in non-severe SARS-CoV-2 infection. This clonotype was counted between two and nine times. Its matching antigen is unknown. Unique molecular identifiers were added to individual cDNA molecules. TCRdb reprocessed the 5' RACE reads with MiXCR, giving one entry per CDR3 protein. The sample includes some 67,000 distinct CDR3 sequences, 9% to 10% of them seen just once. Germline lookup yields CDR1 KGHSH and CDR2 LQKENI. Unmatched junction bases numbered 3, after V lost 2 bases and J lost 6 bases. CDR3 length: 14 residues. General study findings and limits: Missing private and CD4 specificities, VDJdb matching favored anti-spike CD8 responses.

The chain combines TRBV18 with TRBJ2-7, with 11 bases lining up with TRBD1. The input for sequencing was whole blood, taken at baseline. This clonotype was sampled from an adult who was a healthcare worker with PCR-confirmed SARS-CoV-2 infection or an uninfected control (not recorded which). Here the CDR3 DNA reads TGTGCCAGCTCACCAGGGACAGGGGGTCCCGAGCAGTACTTC. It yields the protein CASSPGTGGPEQYF. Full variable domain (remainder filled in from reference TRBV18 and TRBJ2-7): NAGVMQNPRHLVRRRGQEARLRCSPMKGHSHVYWYRQLPEEGLKFMVYLQKENIIDESGMPKERFSAEFPKEGPSILRIQQVVRGDSAAYFCASSPGTGGPEQYFGPGTRLTVT.